The TCR beta chain under discussion was sequenced for a study of CD8 T cells in ankylosing spondylitis. In its sample, this clonotype was seen a few times. Construction of TCR beta libraries was performed using quantitative 5'-RACE with molecular barcodes. TCRdb reprocessed the 5' RACE reads via MiXCR and lists one record per CDR3 protein. The table lists under 300,000 distinct CDR3 sequences, less than 10% of them singletons, with approximately 6.3% in the top ten. The V and J ends lost 4 bases and 3 bases respectively, with 11 bases between them. CDR1 is SGHKS, CDR2 YYEKEE, per germline (reference sequence). The CDR3 has 14 residues.

The chain links TRBV5-5 to TRBJ1-5; D is perhaps TRBD1 (5 bases). The source of this sequence is a male donor with ankylosing spondylitis or in good health (not recorded which). Sequencing used blood, either unsorted or a sorted T cell fraction (not recorded which). Written as DNA, the CDR3 is TGTGCCAGCAGCCCGGGACTGACCAATCAGCCCCAGCATTTT. Amino acids: CASSPGLTNQPQHF.